This T cell receptor beta chain appears in the sequencing data of a study of T cells in Graves' hyperthyroidism and ophthalmopathy. Template material for amplifying TCR beta CDR3 regions consisted of RNA transcripts. An initial round of RT-PCR targeting the TCR CDR3 relied on the HTBI primer set. MiXCR, run by TCRdb on the multiplex PCR reads, gives a single entry per CDR3 protein. The sample holds 800,000 or so distinct CDR3 sequences, 35% to 45% seen once. Study outcomes and limitations: Blood also carried most thyroid clonotypes expanded above 0.001.

When ophthalmopathy did not progress within 18 months, Graves' hyperthyroidism was considered stable. Around 10 ml fresh peripheral blood yielded the PBMCs. The CDR3 has 14 residues. With 10 bases removed from V and 5 bases from J, the gap between germline ends came to 15 bases. This clonotype has only a few counts. As yet, its antigen is unknown. The sequenced sample consisted of blood. This clonotype was obtained from a man aged 18 to 30 with Graves' hyperthyroidism. The chain couples TRBV12-3 or TRBV12-4 to TRBJ1-6, with D possibly matching TRBD1 (5 bases). Written as DNA, the CDR3 is TGTGCCATTCGAGGGGCAGCCCATAATTCACCCCTCCACTTT. Protein: CAIRGAAHNSPLHF.